This entry is about one TCR beta chain. Its antigen is unknown. Triplicate sorts, around 300,000 cells apiece, were made for each CD8+ T cell subset. Identification of naive CD8+ T cells rested on CD45RO-CCR7+CD27+CD95- status. The CDR3 length is 14 residues. The germline CDR1 and CDR2 sequences are LGHNA and YSLEER. The data derive from a study of CXCR3-negative and CXCR3-positive naive CD8 T cells. The libraries of TRB cDNA were constructed through 5' RACE using UMI labels. TCRdb reprocessed the 5' RACE reads, with one entry per CDR3 protein and no DNA. The repertoire table contains some 64,000 distinct CDR3 sequences. Study-wide results and limits: CXCR3-positive naive cells had TRB CDR3s that were more hydrophobic than CXCR3-negative naive cells had. Comparably high diversity was seen in both naive subsets, and much lower diversity in memory CD8+ cells. Researchers report CXCR3 expression partially decreased after cryopreservation, with fresh PBMCs used in most assays.

The clonotype comes from a human donor in good health. Some clones in this sample may be carry-over from other donors' samples. The chain joins TRBV4-3 to TRBJ2-3; with no DNA, the TCRdb D assignment of TRBD2 cannot be verified. What was sequenced was naive CXCR3+ CD8+ T cells from blood. The subset: CD45RO-CCR7+CD27+CD95- naive CD8+ T cells expressing CXCR3 (TNR3+). The CDR3 loop is CASSQDFPSDTQYF.